This T cell receptor beta chain was recorded in a study of blood T cell repertoires in COVID-19. Seattle cases were enrolled at active infection and followed longitudinally. Authors' data handling: Cell counts per sample came from amplifying reference gene primers. Profiled with immunoSEQ multiplex PCR; TCRdb holds only in-frame clones, not every one. That table gives V, J and clone size, and the DNA gave D and trimming. The sample has around 100,000 clones; approximately 89% are singletons. The sequence derives from a woman in her sixties or seventies with COVID-19, enrolled during active disease. What was sequenced was peripheral blood.

CDR3 loop: CASSEFKGSGYEQYF. Here the CDR3 DNA reads TGTGCCAGCAGTGAATTCAAGGGGTCGGGCTACGAGCAGTACTTC. V and J are TRBV25-1 and TRBJ2-7; D is perhaps TRBD1 (5 bases). Germline values: CDR1 MGHDK, CDR2 SYGVNS. With 1 base removed from V and 3 bases from J, the gap between germline ends came to 13 bases. This CDR3 region has 15 residues.